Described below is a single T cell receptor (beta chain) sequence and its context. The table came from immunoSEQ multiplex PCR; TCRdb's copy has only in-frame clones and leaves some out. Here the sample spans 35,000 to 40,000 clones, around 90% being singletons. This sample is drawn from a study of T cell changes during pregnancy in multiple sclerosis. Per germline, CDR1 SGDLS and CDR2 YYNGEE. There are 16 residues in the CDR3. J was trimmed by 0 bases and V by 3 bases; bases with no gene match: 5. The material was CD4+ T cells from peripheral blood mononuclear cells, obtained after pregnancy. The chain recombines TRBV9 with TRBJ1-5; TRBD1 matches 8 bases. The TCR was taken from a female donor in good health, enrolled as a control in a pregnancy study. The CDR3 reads CASSAGTGDSNQPQHF. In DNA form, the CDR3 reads TGTGCCAGCAGCGCTGGGACAGGAGATAGCAATCAGCCCCAGCATTTT. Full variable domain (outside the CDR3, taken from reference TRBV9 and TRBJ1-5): DSGVTQTPKHLITATGQRVTLRCSPRSGDLSVYWYQQSLDQGLQFLIQYYNGEERAKGNILERFSAQQFPDLHSELNLSSLELGDSALYFCASSAGTGDSNQPQHFGDGTRLSIL.